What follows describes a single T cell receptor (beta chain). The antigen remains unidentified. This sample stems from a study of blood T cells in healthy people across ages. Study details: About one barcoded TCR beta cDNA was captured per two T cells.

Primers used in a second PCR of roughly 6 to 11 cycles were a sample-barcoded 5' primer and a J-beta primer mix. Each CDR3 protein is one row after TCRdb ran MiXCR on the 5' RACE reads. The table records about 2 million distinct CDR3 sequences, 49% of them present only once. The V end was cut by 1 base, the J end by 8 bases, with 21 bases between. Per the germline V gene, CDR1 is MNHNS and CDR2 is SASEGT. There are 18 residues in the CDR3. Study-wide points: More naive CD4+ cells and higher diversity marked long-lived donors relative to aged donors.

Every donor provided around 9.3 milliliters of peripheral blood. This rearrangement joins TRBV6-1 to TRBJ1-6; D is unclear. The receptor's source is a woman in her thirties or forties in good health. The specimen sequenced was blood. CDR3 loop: CASSEVESTYGRHSPLHF. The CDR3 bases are TGTGCCAGCAGTGAAGTAGAAAGCACTTACGGGAGGCATTCACCCCTCCACTTT.